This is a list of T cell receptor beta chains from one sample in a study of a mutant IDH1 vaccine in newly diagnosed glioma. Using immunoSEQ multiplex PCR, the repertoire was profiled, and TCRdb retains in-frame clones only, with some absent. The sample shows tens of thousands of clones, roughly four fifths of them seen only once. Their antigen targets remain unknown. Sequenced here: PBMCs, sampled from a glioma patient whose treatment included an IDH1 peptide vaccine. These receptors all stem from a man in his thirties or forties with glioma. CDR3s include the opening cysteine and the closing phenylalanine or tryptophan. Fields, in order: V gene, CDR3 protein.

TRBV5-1	CASSLFSQGANYGYTF
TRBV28	CASSPSSYGYTF
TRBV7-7	CASAPRGPHSYEQYF
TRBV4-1	CASSQGTGSYVNSPLHF
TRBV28	CASRTTGVGYGYTF
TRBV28	CASSLYSANQPQHF
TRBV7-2	CASSFSTENEQFF
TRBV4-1	CASSQESWLTGELFF
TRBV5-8	CASSFGSNQPQHF
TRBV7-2	CASSFVDLSTDTQYF
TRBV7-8	CASSLALVDRVYEQYF
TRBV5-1	CASSSLFGGNSYEQYF
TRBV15	CATSRYRGNTIYF
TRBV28	CASRSGTVKYGYTF
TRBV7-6	CASSFWEQPQHF
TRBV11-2	CASSLGSVGADTQYF
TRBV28	CASSLEYGYTF
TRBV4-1	CASSYRTGALDYGYTF
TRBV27	CASSPFGTLADEQYF
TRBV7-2	CASSLEASGGTYEQYF
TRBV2	CASSEWVVGFYEQYF
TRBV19	CASIFPSGSGSYGYTF
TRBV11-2	CASSRTSSQETQYF
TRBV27	CASSSGRGSEQYF
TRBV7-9	CASSLDEKFF
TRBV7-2	CASSVATSSYNEQFF
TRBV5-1	CASSLGHNNQPQHF
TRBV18	CASSPGQISNQPQHF
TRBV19	CASSTDRAPGNTIYF
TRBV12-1	CASSCPYIGRTSGNTIYF
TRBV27	CASSLRRGGPYNEQFF
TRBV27	CASRMLGEGNQPQHF
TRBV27	CASSGTGGSPLYSYEQYF
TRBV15	CATSAQGGAEQYF
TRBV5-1	CASSLDSLVNTIYF
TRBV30	CAWGRFVGRRSYNSPLHF